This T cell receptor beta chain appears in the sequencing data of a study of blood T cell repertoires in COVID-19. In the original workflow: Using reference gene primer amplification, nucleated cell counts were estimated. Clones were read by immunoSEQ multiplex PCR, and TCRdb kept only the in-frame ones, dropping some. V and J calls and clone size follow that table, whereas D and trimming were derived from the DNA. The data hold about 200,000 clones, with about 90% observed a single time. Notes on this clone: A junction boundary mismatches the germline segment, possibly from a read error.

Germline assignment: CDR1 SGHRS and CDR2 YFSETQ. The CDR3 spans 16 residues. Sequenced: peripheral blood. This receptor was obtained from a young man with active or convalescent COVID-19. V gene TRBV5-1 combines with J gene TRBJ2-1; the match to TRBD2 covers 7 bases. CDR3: CASSPDRRGRGEQAIF. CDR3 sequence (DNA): TGCGCCAGCAGCCCCGACCGGCGGGGGAGAGGGGAGCAAGCTATCTTC.